The T cell receptor beta chain under discussion was sequenced for a study of cytomegalovirus exposure and HLA in healthy donors. V gave up 7 bases and J gave up 1 base; unmatched junction bases: 3. The V gene's germline CDR1 is SQVTM and CDR2 ANQGSEA. The CDR3 covers 12 residues. Assay used: immunoSEQ multiplex PCR; TCRdb lists only in-frame clones, some missing. The table has fewer than 200,000 clones, nearly 90% seen once. The V call is TRBV29-1, the J call TRBJ1-1; 7 nucleotides agree with TRBD1. The sample was PBMCs. The receptor was derived from a man younger than 30 in good health and CMV-seropositive. DNA for the CDR3: TGCAGCGCCGGGACAGCGAACACTGAAGCTTTCTTT. It yields the protein CSAGTANTEAFF.